A selection of T cell receptor beta chains follows, all from one sample in a study of glioma-infiltrating T cells after dendritic cell vaccination. Only in-frame clones appear in the TCRdb table, and some are missing; sequencing was by immunoSEQ multiplex PCR. The sample includes approximately 90,000 clones, 85% to 90% of them seen just once. The sequences come from blood, collected before dendritic cell vaccination. The source is a human donor with glioblastoma. Both conserved end residues are part of each CDR3. A D gene is named only where the DNA matches it firmly. Expanded clones are given a class, and other clones once, few, many or no size at all.

>TRBV7-8|-|TRBJ2-2|TRBD2
CASSPRTSGRVSIGELFF
TGTGCCAGCAGCCCAAGGACTAGCGGGAGAGTTAGTATCGGGGAGCTGTTTTTT
>TRBV5-1|-|TRBJ2-5|TRBD1
CASSLEGTGGETQYF
TGCGCCAGCAGCTTGGAGGGGACAGGGGGAGAGACCCAGTACTTC
>TRBV18|-|TRBJ2-1|TRBD2
CASSPLAGSYNEQFF
TGTGCCAGCTCACCTCTAGCGGGGTCATACAATGAGCAGTTCTTC
>TRBV6-5|few|TRBJ1-5|TRBD1
CASTRGTGENQPQHF
TGTGCCAGCACCCGTGGGACAGGGGAAAATCAGCCCCAGCATTTT
>TRBV5-6|-|TRBJ2-1|-
CASSLAPNSEQFF
TGTGCCAGCAGCTTGGCCCCGAATAGTGAGCAGTTCTTC
>TRBV13|once|TRBJ1-1|-
CASSLAHTSGITEAFF
TGTGCCAGCAGCTTAGCCCACACCTCAGGGATAACTGAAGCTTTCTTT
>TRBV2|-|TRBJ2-5|TRBD1
CASSDAGTGGETQYF
TGTGCCAGCAGCGATGCCGGGACAGGGGGCGAGACCCAGTACTTC
>TRBV18|-|TRBJ2-5|-
CASSSIRGAETQYF
TGTGCCAGCTCATCGATCCGGGGAGCGGAGACCCAGTACTTC
>TRBV10-3|-|TRBJ1-5|TRBD1
CAISEDRANQPQHF
TGTGCCATCAGTGAGGACAGGGCCAATCAGCCCCAGCATTTT
>TRBV6-5|-|TRBJ1-2|TRBD1
CASSYDDRGYGYTF
TGTGCCAGCAGTTACGACGACAGGGGATATGGCTACACCTTC
>TRBV10-2|-|TRBJ2-5|TRBD2
CASRLGSGSVETQYF
TGCGCCAGCAGGCTGGGTAGCGGGAGTGTCGAGACCCAGTACTTC
>TRBV19|-|TRBJ1-4|-
CASNLNQLANEKLFF
TGTGCCAGTAACCTCAACCAGTTGGCTAATGAAAAACTGTTTTTT
>TRBV18|-|TRBJ2-6|-
CASSLLQELGANVLTF
TGTGCCAGCTCACTGCTACAGGAATTGGGGGCCAACGTCCTGACTTTC
>TRBV5-1|-|TRBJ2-5|-
CASSLGSRTAETQYF
TGCGCCAGCAGCTTGGGGAGTAGAACGGCTGAGACCCAGTACTTC
>TRBV27|-|TRBJ2-2|-
CASSFSGELFF
TGTGCCAGCAGTTTCTCCGGGGAGCTGTTTTTT
>TRBV30|-|TRBJ2-3|-
CAWGPGTSSTDTQYF
TGTGCCTGGGGTCCCGGGACTTCTAGCACAGATACGCAGTATTTT
>TRBV5-1|-|TRBJ2-7|-
CASSFQTGPTMGEQYF
TGCGCCAGCAGCTTCCAGACAGGACCCACCATGGGCGAGCAGTACTTC
>TRBV6-5|-|TRBJ2-5|-
CASSLRQLETQYF
TGTGCCAGCAGTTTGAGACAGCTGGAGACCCAGTACTTC
>TRBV18|once|TRBJ2-7|-
CASSPKAGDEQYF
TGTGCCAGCTCACCCAAAGCAGGGGACGAGCAGTACTTC
>TRBV5-5|-|TRBJ2-7|-
CASSLGLQGYEQYF
TGTGCCAGCAGCTTGGGACTGCAGGGATACGAGCAGTACTTC
>TRBV6-5|-|TRBJ1-2|-
CASSGGTAYYGYTF
TGTGCCAGCAGTGGGGGGACCGCCTACTATGGCTACACCTTC
>TRBV4-2|-|TRBJ2-7|-
CASSQDWGEFYEQYF
TGTGCCAGCAGCCAAGATTGGGGGGAATTCTACGAGCAGTACTTC